This is a list of T cell receptor beta chains from one sample in a study of cytomegalovirus exposure and HLA in healthy donors. This table comes from immunoSEQ multiplex PCR, and its TCRdb copy is limited to in-frame clones, with some not included. The sample includes about 140,000 clones. What was sequenced was PBMCs. The receptors here all came from a male donor in good health and CMV-seronegative. The conserved cysteine and the conserved F or W are not part of the CDR3 here.

v_call	j_call	cdr3_aa
TRBV30	TRBJ2-7	AYRVHEQY
TRBV27	TRBJ1-6	ASRPRGVSPLH
TRBV19	TRBJ1-2	ASSPRQGSYGYT
TRBV7-2	TRBJ2-1	ASSASGQGHNEQF
TRBV11-2	TRBJ2-7	ASSLLNEQY
TRBV28	TRBJ2-7	ASSGFWYEQY
TRBV6-6	TRBJ1-2	ASSSLPTGTGGYT
TRBV18	TRBJ1-2	ASSPTYTGATGFNYGYT
TRBV10-1	TRBJ1-5	ASSDGNQPQH
TRBV11-2	TRBJ1-1	ASSQPSTQENTEAF
TRBV5-1	TRBJ2-7	ASSSQREGPYEQY
TRBV29-1	TRBJ1-2	SADQGEGYGYT
TRBV14	TRBJ1-1	ASSQAAGRGTEAF